Shown below are 3 T cell receptor beta chains from a single sample sequenced in a study of identical twins. TCRdb analysed the 5' RACE reads with MiXCR anew, one entry per CDR3 protein. The sample includes hundreds of thousands of distinct CDR3 sequences, 15% to 20% seen only once; the top ten take about 12%. This sample was also put to use in a study of T cells expressing NK-cell markers.

Specimen: PBMCs. The receptors were sampled from a woman between 18 and 29 years old in good health.

The rearrangement uses TRBV20-1 and TRBJ1-6, with 7 bases lining up with TRBD1. The ends lost 0 bases at V and 5 bases at J; junction bases unmatched: 13. The length of the CDR3 is 18 residues. Germline V gene data show CDR1 as DFQATT and CDR2 as SNEGSKA (reference sequence). The CDR3 region is CSARDSKTGTANNSPLHF. CDR3 sequence (DNA): TGCAGTGCTAGAGATTCGAAGACAGGGACGGCGAATAATTCACCCCTCCACTTT.

The chain joins TRBV7-2 to TRBJ1-2; D call uncertain. The CDR3 spans 14 residues. V was cut by 5 bases and J by 2 bases, with 12 bases left in between. Germline loops: CDR1 SGHTA, CDR2 FQGNSA. CDR3 DNA: TGTGCCAGCAGCCCCTGGACGGGGAACTATGGCTACACCTTC. It codes for CASSPWTGNYGYTF.

The J gene is TRBJ2-3, the V gene TRBV27, with TRBD2 matching over 8 bases. CDR1 and CDR2 from the germline V gene are MNHEY and SMNVEV (reference sequence). Trimming cost V 10 bases and J 4 bases; bases outside gene matches: 16. The CDR3 totals 16 residues. The CDR3 bases are TGTGCCACGATGATGGTTAGCGGGACACTCGCAGATACGCAGTATTTT. It is translated as CATMMVSGTLADTQYF.